The 8 T cell receptor beta chains given below trace back to one sample, sequenced in a study of identical twins. TCRdb reanalysed the 5' RACE reads using MiXCR and keeps one entry per CDR3 protein. The sample carries around 680,000 distinct CDR3 sequences, around 8.6% recorded once. The same data also went into a second study, on yellow fever vaccine responses in identical twins.

What was sequenced was PBMCs. The receptors were sampled from a woman in her late teens or twenties in good health.

The table lists this clonotype with a few counts. The genes are TRBV10-3 and TRBJ2-5; no reliable D call. The germline V gene has CDR1 ENHRY and CDR2 SYGVKD. This CDR3 is built from 15 residues. V lost 4 bases to trimming and J lost 2 bases, with 14 bases between them. This chain's CDR3 is CAISVLGSAQETQYF. In DNA form, the CDR3 reads TGTGCCATCAGTGTTCTGGGCAGCGCGCAAGAGACCCAGTACTTC.

Details on this clonotype: The CDR3 ends on some other residue instead of the conserved phenylalanine or tryptophan, so this is likely a read error. The rearrangement joins TRBV28 to TRBJ1-2; D not resolved. V was clipped by 2 bases and J by 8 bases, with 12 bases between them. Germline V gene lookup returns CDR1 MDHEN and CDR2 SYDVKM. This CDR3 has 13 amino acids. The CDR3 DNA is TGTGCCAGCAGTTTAAACCGGGGATGGGGCTACACCCTC. This encodes CASSLNRGWGYTL.

This clonotype was counted many times. The chain uses TRBV5-1 and TRBJ1-1; 10 bases fit TRBD1. The germline CDR1 and CDR2 sequences are SGHRS and YFSETQ. V was clipped by 1 base and J by 5 bases; unmatched bases: 2. This CDR3 region has 14 residues. Here the CDR3 DNA reads TGCGCCAGCAGCTTGTGGGACAGGGGTACTGAAGCTTTCTTT. This encodes CASSLWDRGTEAFF.

The chain uses TRBV28 and TRBJ2-1; D might be TRBD1 or TRBD2, each matching 5 bases. This CDR3 comprises 11 residues. V was shortened by 7 bases and J by 9 bases, with 10 bases between the two germline ends. Looked up from germline, CDR1 is MDHEN and CDR2 is SYDVKM. CDR3 sequence reads: CASMGDTEQFF. DNA for the CDR3: TGTGCCAGCATGGGGGATACTGAGCAGTTCTTC.

This clonotype has a count of ten or more. V and J are TRBV5-1 and TRBJ2-1, with 8 bases fitting TRBD2. V shed 0 bases and J 5 bases; nucleotides not matched to a gene: 16. Germline V gives CDR1 SGHRS, CDR2 YFSETQ. CDR3 length: 19 amino acids. The CDR3 reads CASSLAIRDRERENNEQFF. The DNA of the CDR3 is TGCGCCAGCAGCTTGGCAATCAGGGATAGAGAGCGGGAGAACAATGAGCAGTTCTTC. Using reference TRBV5-1 and TRBJ2-1 for the parts outside the CDR3, the full variable domain is KAGVTQTPRYLIKTRGQQVTLSCSPISGHRSVSWYQQTPGQGLQFLFEYFSETQRNKGNFPGRFSGRQFSNSRSEMNVSTLELGDSALYLCASSLAIRDRERENNEQFFGPGTRLTVL.

This clonotype has a handful of counts. The chain uses TRBV7-7 and TRBJ2-2, with D perhaps TRBD1 (6 bases). Germline CDR1 and CDR2: SSHAT and FNYEAQ (reference sequence). This CDR3 region has 14 residues. The chain's CDR3 is CASSPDRITGELFF. The CDR3 nucleotides are TGTGCTAGCTCCCCGGACAGAATCACCGGGGAGCTGTTTTTT.

This clonotype has a handful of counts. This rearrangement joins TRBV18 to TRBJ2-5; D unresolved. This CDR3 region has 13 residues. With 4 bases removed from V and 4 bases from J, the gap between germline ends came to 10 bases. Per the germline V gene, CDR1 is KGHSH and CDR2 is LQKENI. CDR3 loop: CASSQRSGETQYF. DNA of the CDR3: TGTGCCAGCTCACAACGTTCGGGAGAGACCCAGTACTTC.

This clonotype was found many times. The chain couples TRBV6-4 to TRBJ2-2; D not resolved. Trimming took off 3 bases at V and 0 bases at J, with 11 bases between the two ends. Germline CDR1 is MRHNA and CDR2 is SNTAGT. The CDR3 consists of 16 residues. CDR3 sequence: CASSDGGEANTGELFF. DNA of the CDR3: TGTGCCAGCAGTGATGGCGGAGAAGCGAACACCGGGGAGCTGTTTTTT.